This T cell receptor beta chain stems from a study of cytomegalovirus exposure and HLA in healthy donors (dated by TCRdb to between 2016 and 2019). In terms of the full investigation: According to an earlier analysis of a few hundred of the donors, about 179 million T cells yielded 117 million unique TCR beta sequences and about 300 Gb of sequence data. Typing coverage differed by locus: A, B, C, DRB1 and DQB1 were typed in about 620-630 donors, DQA1 in 522, DPA1 in around 610, and DPB1 in 472. All discovery cohort repertoires had been generated using a single sequencing platform. Along with the approximately 700-subject first cohort, a separate validation cohort of over 90 different subjects was used. Of the roughly 420 genotyped donors, more than 75% were placed in the genetic ancestry cluster associated with self-reported Caucasian donors. Rather than using new phenotypic data, the later analysis identified candidate immune exposures from TCR beta sequences and from how often those sequences occurred across donors. Alongside the repertoire data, information on donor age, sex, ethnicity and CMV serostatus was compiled. In a later analysis, previously published TCR beta repertoires from several hundred donors were re-analyzed and high-resolution HLA genotyping was added so that TCR occurrence patterns could be studied. The study combined high-throughput TCR immunosequencing, statistical association of individual TCRs with disease status, and machine learning to predict cytomegalovirus infection status. An earlier analysis of 587 of the donors applied high-throughput TCR beta sequencing to assess whether each TCR beta V gene segment acted as functional or pseudogenic. HLA typing included class I and class II loci at four-digit resolution. About 300 gigabases of sequencing data and tens of millions of unique TCR sequences made up an early release that covered 500 to 650 HLA-typed donors. The T cell repertoires of under 700 subjects were profiled by immunosequencing and related to cytomegalovirus serostatus. Roughly 5 DR-DQ haplotypes were handled as single units for association and clustering because linkage in the cohort was strong. In a later genetic analysis, genome-wide SNP genotypes for about three fifths of the roughly 670 donors were used, and that subset was treated as a discovery cohort. On average, roughly 250,000 unique TCR beta nucleotide sequences were sequenced per donor among about 400 genotyped donors of the cohort, with around 19% of those sequences being non-productive. The aim of the study was to test whether cataloging public T cell receptors could identify signatures of past pathogen exposure.

Preparation of the library involved the immunoSEQ multiplex PCR assay. For the multiplex PCR, a mixture combining 60 forward primers for TCR Vbeta segments and 13 reverse primers for TCR Jbeta segments was used. The CDR3 region of rearranged TCR beta genes was amplified from genomic DNA with a multiplex PCR assay. The Illumina HiSeq System was used to sequence the amplified TCR beta libraries as 87-base-pair reads. The authors processed their data as follows. A later analysis tallied tens of millions of unique TCR beta chains across the 660 or so repertoires, and around 12 million of those chains were shared by two or more donors. A nearest-neighbor algorithm error-corrected the raw reads and collapsed the reads into unique sequences, merging closely related sequences to remove PCR and sequencing errors. V, D and J gene segments were assigned by aligning CDR3 sequences to IMGT reference sequences. For a sequence to be retained, a match of at least six nucleotides was required to both a V gene segment and a J gene segment. A rearrangement counted as productive if the CDR3 had no stop codons and remained in frame with V and J, and every other rearrangement counted as non-productive. CDR3 was defined by IMGT convention, running from the second conserved V-encoded cysteine to the conserved J-encoded phenylalanine. The earlier analysis of 550 to 650 of the donors excluded any sequence lacking an unambiguous match to a single V gene segment. An earlier analysis of about 590 of the donors classified V segments as functional when productive rearrangements were above 56.7% and as segregating when the standard deviation between donors was above 5%. A statistical classification framework was built for diagnosing cytomegalovirus status from the catalog of TCR beta chain sequences. In a later analysis, TCR nucleotide sequences were compared against IMGT/GENE-DB human TR gene sequences so that V and J genes could be assigned. In a later analysis, CDR3 sequences and most-parsimonious VDJ recombination scenarios were assigned using the TCRdist pipeline. A later analysis defined each TCR beta chain by its CDR3 amino acid sequence plus V-gene family, and excluded reads lacking a unique V-gene family. In a later analysis, 500 to 650 highly shared, low-generation-probability nucleotide sequences were removed to address suspected cross-contamination and a sequencing artifact. For each public chain, a later analysis derived a clonal expansion index from normalized ranks of inferred template counts within each repertoire. Generation probabilities in a later analysis came from a VDJ recombination model fitted to out-of-frame rearrangements, and those results were checked against IGoR. A later analysis scored TCR-TCR, TCR-HLA and TCR-CMV co-occurrence with hypergeometric tests, applying a repertoire-size bias correction to TCR pairs. In a later analysis, false discovery rates were estimated by permuting HLA or CMV assignments 20 times. In a later analysis, co-occurring TCRs were grouped using DBSCAN, and TCRdist sequence similarity was added for clustering within HLA-allele-positive subsets. Repertoires with fewer than 30,000 or more than 120,000 public chains, plus five repertoires with anomalous nucleotide sharing, were excluded from co-occurrence clustering. TCRdb holds this immuneACCESS table with in-frame rearrangements only. Some clones are missing; in checked studies, unresolved V genes explain under half, and the rest has no known cause. V, J and clone size derive from that table, while D and trimming were established from the DNA sequence. Within this sample are about 160,000 clones, with roughly 80% of them counted one time only. The ten largest make up around 3.5% of the sample.

For this clone: Its antigen remains undetermined. Base qualities are not at hand, and no much larger clone is one base apart.

The germline V gene gives CDR1 as SGHVS and CDR2 as FNYEAQ. V lost 6 bases and J lost 6 bases, and the count of bases not matched to a germline gene is 6. Its CDR3 holds 13 amino acids, cysteine through phenylalanine. Kept here is only the CDR3 DNA, which spans 39 bases and is read in frame from base 1. In total, approximately 690 healthy bone marrow donors made up the cohort. Cohort members were all nominally healthy when sampled, although unrecorded immune exposures were likely present. The donor tested CMV seropositive and was one of the 289 seropositive cohort members. Each donor provided a peripheral blood sample, and peripheral blood mononuclear cells were used for TCR beta sequencing. The Qiagen DNeasy Blood Extraction Kit was used to extract genomic DNA from the blood cell samples. What the work shows at the level of the full study, not this receptor alone: Only TCR beta chains were sequenced in this cohort, and the absence of alpha or paired-chain data limited detectable features. A later analysis reported that several top co-occurrence clusters appeared linked to parvovirus B19, influenza, CMV and Epstein-Barr virus. According to a later genetic analysis, donors in an Asian-associated ancestry cluster had fewer N-insertions in productive TCRs than the approximately 700-donor mean. About 17 rarely observed V segments, including chromosome 9 orphons, were excluded from the earlier analysis of almost 600 of the donors because counts were too low. Strong co-occurrence of HLA alleles, especially DR and DQ, made assigning TCR associations to individual alleles difficult. The sequencing pipeline was judged likely to have produced a cluster of highly shared sequence variants as a technical artifact. A further reported finding was that TCR beta sequences accurately predicted the HLA-A and HLA-B alleles for most subjects in the first cohort. It was suggested by the authors that the approach could potentially be generalized to other disease states and immunological phenotypes. In a later analysis, TCR association rates were found to vary across HLA loci, with the most associated TCRs seen for DRB1 alleles and the fewest for HLA-C alleles. In a later genetic analysis, a missense DCLRE1C variant was associated with V-gene and J-gene trimming of TCR beta chains, and the association was replicated in an independent cohort. The study gave a list of some 150 TCR beta chains associated with cytomegalovirus. Most TCR sequences were seen in very few donors, while some public TCRs were found in many individuals. In a later analysis, most CMV-associated TCR beta chains were found to appear HLA-restricted, with HLA associations seemingly driven largely by CMV exposure. The only immune exposure information available for the cohort was CMV serostatus. Linkage disequilibrium might explain the correlated functional status among segregating V segments, but an unknown experimental factor could not be ruled out. An earlier analysis of approximately 600 of the donors showed that most TCR beta V segments appeared in productive rearrangements either about 87% or about 30% of the time, which broadly matched IMGT annotations. A later analysis found that HLA-associated TCR beta chains were more clonally expanded and had lower generation probabilities than equally common non-associated chains. Some IMGT-functional V segments, including TRBV6-2 and TRBV6-3, could not be distinguished by the 87-base-pair reads and were therefore excluded. In a later analysis, 16,951 TCR beta sequences were associated with specific HLA alleles at a false discovery rate of 0.05. Because HLA typing was missing for some donors at each locus, association tests included only the typed subset. In vitro tests confirmed that three of the cytomegalovirus-associated TCR beta chains recognize cytomegalovirus antigens. In both the original and validation cohorts, the classifier was reported to diagnose cytomegalovirus status with high specificity and sensitivity. Presence/absence analyses assumed roughly uniform sequencing depth across donors, an assumption that may not hold.

Source material: PBMCs. The source is a man aged 30 to 39 in good health and CMV-seropositive. Here the chain combines TRBV7-6 and TRBJ2-3; 7 central bases correspond to TRBD2. The DNA sequence is TGTGCCAGCAGTAGCGGGCTGTCTGATACGCAGTATTTT. It translates to CASSSGLSDTQYF.